This TCR beta chain derives from a study of glioma-infiltrating T cells after dendritic cell vaccination. Whole-study findings and limits: Survival was not directly related to TCR clonality in these patients.

Concerning this clone: The target antigen is unknown.

Produced via immunoSEQ multiplex PCR; TCRdb's table is partial and in-frame only. In the table there are about 82,000 clones, roughly 90% of which are singletons. There are 17 residues in the CDR3. After removal of 3 bases from V and 2 bases from J, the junction contained 5 bases not matched to a gene. Germline V gene lookup returns CDR1 SGHAT and CDR2 FQNNGV. Material: blood, obtained before dendritic cell vaccination. The V call is TRBV11-2, the J call TRBJ2-2; 11 bases are shared with TRBD2. The receptor was derived from a human donor with glioblastoma. This CDR3 reads CASSFTSGGGNTGELFF. The CDR3 DNA follows: TGTGCCAGCAGCTTTACTAGCGGGGGAGGTAACACCGGGGAGCTGTTTTTT.